This T cell receptor beta chain appears in the sequencing data of a study of read filtering for tumor transcriptome and immune sequencing. This clonotype has at least ten counts. Germline loops: CDR1 DFQATT, CDR2 SNEGSKA (reference sequence). The CDR3 runs to 11 residues. V lost 5 bases, J lost 11 bases, and 15 bases lay in between. From about 0.4 ug of RNA, a library with molecular barcoded alpha/delta and beta/gamma adaptors was made. MiXCR was run by TCRdb on the reads, yielding one entry per CDR3 protein. The sample carries more than 30,000 distinct CDR3 sequences, around 13% recorded once. The genes are TRBV20-1 and TRBJ1-1; a possible D gene is TRBD1 (5 bases). Sequences were obtained from a population of CD138-negative cells sorted from bone marrow. The TCR was taken from a donor older than 35 with multiple myeloma. The CDR3 coding sequence is TGCAGTGCTGGGGGTGCTTCCCGGGCTTTCTTT. This encodes CSAGGASRAFF.